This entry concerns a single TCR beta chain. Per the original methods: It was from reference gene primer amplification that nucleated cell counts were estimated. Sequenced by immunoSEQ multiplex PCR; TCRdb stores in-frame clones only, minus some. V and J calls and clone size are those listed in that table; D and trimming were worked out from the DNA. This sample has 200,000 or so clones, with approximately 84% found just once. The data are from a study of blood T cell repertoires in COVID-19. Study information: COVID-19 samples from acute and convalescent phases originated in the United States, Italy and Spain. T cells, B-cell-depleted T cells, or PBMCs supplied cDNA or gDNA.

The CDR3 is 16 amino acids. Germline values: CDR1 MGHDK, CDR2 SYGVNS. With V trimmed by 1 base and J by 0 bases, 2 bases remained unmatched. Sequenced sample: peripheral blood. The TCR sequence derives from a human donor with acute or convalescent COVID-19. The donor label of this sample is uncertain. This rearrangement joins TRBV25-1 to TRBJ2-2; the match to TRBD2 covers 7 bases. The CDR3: CASSESGRSNTGELFF. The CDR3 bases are TGTGCCAGCAGTGAATCCGGGAGGTCGAACACCGGGGAGCTGTTTTTT. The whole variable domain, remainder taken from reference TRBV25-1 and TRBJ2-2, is EADIYQTPRYLVIGTGKKITLECSQTMGHDKMYWYQQDPGMELHLIHYSYGVNSTEKGDLSSESTVSRIRTEHFPLTLESARPSHTSQYLCASSESGRSNTGELFFGEGSRLTVL.